This T cell receptor beta chain was obtained from a study of T cells in Graves' hyperthyroidism and ophthalmopathy (dated by TCRdb to between 2019 and 2020). Looking at the study overall: Peripheral blood was sampled at the time of initial diagnosis, prior to any treatment. A discovery cohort of approximately 97 patients, about 44 with Graves' ophthalmopathy and approximately 57 with stable Graves' hyperthyroidism, was used to find distinguishing TCR V-J signatures. Prospective prediction of ophthalmopathy was tested in an independent validation cohort of about 19 hyperthyroidism patients and 17 patients who later progressed to ophthalmopathy. The 90 to 100 discovery patients were randomly divided into training and test sets at a 7:3 ratio. In addition, the study compared T-cell repertoires in thyroid tissue and in blood from roughly 6 Graves' hyperthyroidism patients. Following sampling, methimazole starting at 30 mg daily was given to hyperthyroidism patients, and high-dose intravenous methylprednisolone was given to ophthalmopathy patients. The paper reports TCR Vbeta CDR3 sequencing of some 140 peripheral blood samples: 43 ophthalmopathy, over 70 hyperthyroidism and around 17 progressor patients. Overall study outcomes, separate from this receptor: A 13 V-J signature model separated ophthalmopathy from stable hyperthyroidism, with 87.88% sensitivity and 81.08% specificity in cross-validation and 80%/75% in testing. In validation, progression to ophthalmopathy was predicted by the model with 55% to 71% sensitivity and 72.22% specificity, a median of roughly 6 months before onset. Sample size was not statistically predetermined, and investigators were not blinded to group allocation. Blood samples also contained most of the expanded thyroid clonotypes (frequency above 0.001), which suggests that blood repertoires may reflect thyroid immune responses.

Amplification of TCR beta CDR3 regions was carried out from RNA transcripts. The first round of RT-PCR for the TCR CDR3 was performed with the HTBI primer set and the Qiagen OneStep RT-PCR kit. A second multiplex PCR round built the libraries, followed by size selection and purification. Sequencing of the libraries was done on an Illumina HiSeq2000 using paired-end 100 bp reads. The published analysis was carried out like this. SOAPnuke was used to process the raw data, with reads discarded if the reads contained adapters or uncalled bases, had a mean Phred below 15, or lacked an exact constant-primer or identifier match. High-quality paired reads were merged using COPE v1.2.5, and each unique nucleotide sequence was defined as a clonotype. MiTCR v1.1 was used to align the clonotypes against IMGT TRBV, TRBD and TRBJ reference segments. The analysis was restricted to V-J combinations with a frequency above 0.0001, which together covered 99.2% of the repertoires. A TCS score was defined as the ratio between F50 (clonal expansion) and ExV (chaos), using BLOSUM62-based TCRdist between CDR3 peptides within each V-J. Welch's t-statistics and random forest reduced some 510 V-J features to 13, which were used in a naive Bayes classifier (R e1071). TCRdb trimmed the raw reads at Q25, called clones with MiXCR and kept productive beta chains. For every CDR3 protein sequence, its rows merge into one entry that carries the most common genes and DNA. It is TCRdb's table, rather than the study itself, that gives the V and J calls and clone size. The sample profile shows about 300,000 distinct CDR3 sequences; approximately 18% of them were found once. The ten top clones hold less than 45% of the sample.

Moderately to severely active disease, a Clinical Activity Score of at least 3, a NOSPECS grade of at least 4, and a duration under 3 months were present in ophthalmopathy patients. Any patient with an uncontrolled infection, another autoimmune disease, pregnancy or lactation was excluded. Diagnoses were based on clinical symptoms, serum thyroxine and TRAb, thyroid ultrasound and orbital computed tomography. Ficoll-Paque density gradient centrifugation was used to isolate PBMCs from about 9.4 ml of fresh peripheral blood. Total RNA was extracted using Trizol reagent, and RNA quality was assessed on an Agilent 2100 Bioanalyzer. This clonotype was observed at least ten times. Its target antigen remains unknown. Base qualities are not recorded, but no much larger clone differs from it by a single base. CDR1 and CDR2, looked up from the germline V gene, are WSHSY and SAAADI. From the cysteine up to the phenylalanine, the CDR3 has a length of 13 residues. The retained sequence is limited to the CDR3, 39 bases, with the frame set at the first base. V and J lose 6 bases and 4 bases, and a span of 13 bases separates them.

The chain joins TRBV10-2 to TRBJ2-7, with TRBD1 perhaps the D gene, on 6 matching bases. The sample was blood. This sequence was found in a man aged 45-60 years with Graves' ophthalmopathy. In nucleotide form, the sequence is TGCGCCAGCAGGGCGACAGGAGTTTACGAGCAGTACTTC. It translates as CASRATGVYEQYF.